This is a list of T cell receptor beta chains from one sample in a study of T cell repertoires in cytomegalovirus infection. MiXCR, run by TCRdb on the reads, gives a single entry per CDR3 protein. The table shows roughly 180,000 distinct CDR3 sequences, with about 18% occurring only once. Sequencing was carried out using CD8+ T cells from PBMCs. Source of these receptors: a human donor in good health (CMV status not recorded). Some clones in this sample may be carry-over from other donors' samples. Both conserved end residues are part of each CDR3. The order of the fields is J gene, V gene, CDR3 protein.

J gene: TRBJ2-3
V gene: TRBV27
CDR3 protein: CASSSRGRADTQYF

J gene: TRBJ1-2
V gene: TRBV12-5
CDR3 protein: CASGLLDGYTF

J gene: TRBJ1-1
V gene: TRBV7-6
CDR3 protein: CASSGGQGKNTEAFF

J gene: TRBJ2-5
V gene: TRBV2
CDR3 protein: CASILAMETQYF

J gene: TRBJ1-5
V gene: TRBV4-2
CDR3 protein: CASSQESGYGQPQHF

J gene: TRBJ1-1
V gene: TRBV25-1
CDR3 protein: CASSDLDTEAFF

J gene: TRBJ2-7
V gene: TRBV15
CDR3 protein: CATSREKGADEQYF

J gene: TRBJ2-7
V gene: TRBV7-9
CDR3 protein: CASTSTGRDYEQYF

J gene: TRBJ2-3
V gene: TRBV4-1
CDR3 protein: CASSQDNVVSGVQADTQYF

J gene: TRBJ2-1
V gene: TRBV7-8
CDR3 protein: CASSFAGAYNEQFF

J gene: TRBJ2-1
V gene: TRBV4-3
CDR3 protein: CASSQDGNRLNEQFF

J gene: TRBJ2-7
V gene: TRBV6-4
CDR3 protein: CASRLSDSRIYEQYF

J gene: TRBJ2-7
V gene: TRBV7-2
CDR3 protein: CASSLVQGAYEQYF

J gene: TRBJ2-5
V gene: TRBV30
CDR3 protein: CAWSVPGDPLFETQYF

J gene: TRBJ2-1
V gene: TRBV11-2
CDR3 protein: CASSLGPGDRSYNEQFF

J gene: TRBJ2-3
V gene: TRBV7-9
CDR3 protein: CASSSPGPSTDTQYF

J gene: TRBJ1-6
V gene: TRBV7-9
CDR3 protein: CASSLGLGSPLHF

J gene: TRBJ1-1
V gene: TRBV6-1
CDR3 protein: CASSEEVPKIYPRTEAFF

J gene: TRBJ2-2
V gene: TRBV6-1
CDR3 protein: CASRRPLEVPGNTGELFF

J gene: TRBJ2-1
V gene: TRBV6-2/TRBV6-3
CDR3 protein: CASSGASYNEQFF

J gene: TRBJ2-7
V gene: TRBV7-6
CDR3 protein: CASSPGNSYYEQYF

J gene: TRBJ2-2
V gene: TRBV7-9
CDR3 protein: CASSFGLRPGELFF

J gene: TRBJ2-7
V gene: TRBV6-2/TRBV6-3
CDR3 protein: CASSYGAGHLGNYEQYF

J gene: TRBJ1-4
V gene: TRBV12-3/TRBV12-4
CDR3 protein: CASSFRRYNEKLFF

J gene: TRBJ1-1
V gene: TRBV28
CDR3 protein: CASSLVDSVNTEAFF

J gene: TRBJ1-5
V gene: TRBV19
CDR3 protein: CASSSSDRVGNQPQHF

J gene: TRBJ2-6
V gene: TRBV29-1
CDR3 protein: CSVVGGQGVSGANVLTF

J gene: TRBJ1-2
V gene: TRBV7-2
CDR3 protein: CASSLGAPRSGYTF

J gene: TRBJ2-3
V gene: TRBV4-1
CDR3 protein: CASSQGPESPDTQYF

J gene: TRBJ2-3
V gene: TRBV6-1
CDR3 protein: CASGDFSTDTQYF

J gene: TRBJ2-1
V gene: TRBV4-3
CDR3 protein: CASSLPSGSVSYNEQFF

J gene: TRBJ2-1
V gene: TRBV20-1
CDR3 protein: CSARVQVQRYEQFF

J gene: TRBJ2-7
V gene: TRBV7-6
CDR3 protein: CASSLGFRSGGDEQYF

J gene: TRBJ2-7
V gene: TRBV5-6
CDR3 protein: CASRPGGSYEQYF

J gene: TRBJ2-7
V gene: TRBV28
CDR3 protein: CASSHQWTVGSYEQYF

J gene: TRBJ2-3
V gene: TRBV7-2
CDR3 protein: CASSLAGGAYPDTQYF